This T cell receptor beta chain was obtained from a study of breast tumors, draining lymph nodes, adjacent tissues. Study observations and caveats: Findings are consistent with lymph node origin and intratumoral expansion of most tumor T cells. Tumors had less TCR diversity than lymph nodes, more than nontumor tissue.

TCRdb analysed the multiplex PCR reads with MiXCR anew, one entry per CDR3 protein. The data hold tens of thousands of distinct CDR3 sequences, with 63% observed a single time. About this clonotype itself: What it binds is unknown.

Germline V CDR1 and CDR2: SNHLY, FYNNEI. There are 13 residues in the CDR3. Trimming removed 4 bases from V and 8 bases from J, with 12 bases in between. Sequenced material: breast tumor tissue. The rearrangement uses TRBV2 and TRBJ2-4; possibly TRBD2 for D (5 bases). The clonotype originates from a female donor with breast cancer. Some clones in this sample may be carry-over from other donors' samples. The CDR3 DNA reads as TGTGCCAGCAGTGGTGACCGAGGGCACATTCAGTACTTC. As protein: CASSGDRGHIQYF.